The 18 T cell receptor beta chains below were found in one sample sequenced in a study of early T cells in non-severe SARS-CoV-2 infection. Via MiXCR, TCRdb re-called the 5' RACE reads, giving one row per CDR3 protein. Among 34,000 or so distinct CDR3 sequences listed, about 9.9% were seen once. The sequenced sample was whole blood. These receptors were obtained from an adult who was a healthcare worker with PCR-confirmed SARS-CoV-2 infection or an uninfected control (not recorded which).

This clonotype was counted many times. V is TRBV6-6 and J is TRBJ2-7; TRBD1 aligns across 9 bases. Germline CDR1 reads MNHNY; CDR2 reads SVGAGI (reference sequence). CDR3 length equals 15 residues. J gave up 5 bases and V 4 bases, and 9 bases lay outside the gene matches. The DNA for the CDR3 is TGTGCCAGCAGTTCCCCCGGAACAGGGGGCCACGAGCAGTACTTC. Amino acid sequence: CASSSPGTGGHEQYF.

This clonotype was seen at least ten times. The gene calls are TRBV12-3 or TRBV12-4 and TRBJ2-3; TRBD2 matches at 9 bases. V was clipped by 5 bases and J by 1 base; unmatched bases: 7. The CDR3 totals 16 residues. CDR3 loop: CASSRGGAVGTDTQYF. The CDR3 region has the DNA TGTGCCAGCAGTCGCGGGGGGGCCGTTGGCACAGATACGCAGTATTTT.

This clonotype has just a few counts. In nucleotides, the CDR3 is TGTGCCAGCAGCTCGCCAGGGGATCAGCCCCAGCATTTT. Protein product: CASSSPGDQPQHF. The J gene is TRBJ1-5, the V gene TRBV7-2; possibly TRBD1 for D (6 bases). Trimming removed 4 bases at V and 5 bases at J, with 9 bases between. The germline V gene has CDR1 SGHTA and CDR2 FQGNSA. CDR3 length: 13 residues.

This chain joins TRBV29-1 and TRBJ1-6, with 8 bases aligning to TRBD1. Germline V lookup: CDR1 SQVTM, CDR2 ANQGSEA. CDR3 size: 14 residues. J gave up 7 bases and V 5 bases, and 7 bases lay outside the gene matches. The CDR3 spells CSVRQGAQNSPLHF. The CDR3 nucleotides are TGCAGCGTTCGGCAGGGGGCGCAGAATTCACCCCTCCACTTT.

This clonotype is judged medium-sized (0.01 to 0.1%). The chain is built from TRBV19 and TRBJ1-5; D is ambiguous. This CDR3 spans 14 amino acids. The V gene's germline CDR1 is LNHDA and CDR2 SQIVND (reference sequence). V lost 0 bases, J lost 1 base, and 4 bases lay in between. In DNA, the CDR3 is TGTGCCAGTAGTATAGACCAGAGCAATCAGCCCCAGCATTTT. Protein: CASSIDQSNQPQHF.

The rearrangement uses TRBV7-2 and TRBJ1-2; possible D gene TRBD1, 5 bases. CDR3 length: 14 amino acids. The germline V and J ends were trimmed by 3 bases and 0 bases, with 8 bases remaining between them. Germline-derived CDR1 and CDR2 are SGHTA and FQGNSA. The CDR3 DNA reads as TGTGCCAGCAGCTTGGTGGGGGCTAACTATGGCTACACCTTC. Protein sequence: CASSLVGANYGYTF. The entire variable domain, with the rest obtained from reference TRBV7-2 and TRBJ1-2, is as follows: GAGVSQSPSNKVTEKGKDVELRCDPISGHTALYWYRQSLGQGLEFLIYFQGNSAPDKSGLPSDRFSAERTGGSVSTLTIQRTQQEDSAVYLCASSLVGANYGYTFGSGTRLTVV.

This clonotype was seen repeatedly, ten times or more. This chain connects TRBV7-9 to TRBJ1-1; perhaps TRBD1 as D (5 bases). Trimming shortened V by 4 bases and J by 1 base, and 10 bases separated the two germline ends. CDR1 is SEHNR, CDR2 FQNEAQ, per germline (reference sequence). There are 14 residues in the CDR3. In DNA, the CDR3 is TGTGCCAGCAGCTGGGCCGGGGGGAACACTGAAGCTTTCTTT. Its translation is CASSWAGGNTEAFF.

At least ten counts were recorded for this clonotype. The rearrangement joins TRBV25-1 to TRBJ2-7, with 7 nucleotides matching TRBD1. J gave up 0 bases and V 6 bases, and 5 bases lay outside the gene matches. The germline V gene encodes CDR1 MGHDK and CDR2 SYGVNS. The CDR3 extends over 14 amino acids. The CDR3 DNA reads as TGTGCCAGCAGCTTGGACAGGAACTCCTACGAGCAGTACTTC. This encodes CASSLDRNSYEQYF.

This clonotype was counted at least ten times. V and J are TRBV30 and TRBJ2-3, with D possibly TRBD2 on 5 matching bases. Between the trimmed V and J ends, which lost 1 base and 5 bases, there was a span of 10 bases. Germline values: CDR1 GTSNPN, CDR2 SVGIG (reference sequence). CDR3 size: 13 residues. CDR3 loop: CAWSAGVEDTQYF. In DNA form, the CDR3 reads TGTGCCTGGAGTGCCGGGGTTGAAGATACGCAGTATTTT.

The CDR3 loop is CASSYTRQTSYEQYF. CDR3 sequence (DNA): TGTGCCAGTAGTTATACTCGGCAAACCTCCTACGAGCAGTACTTC. The rearrangement joins TRBV19 to TRBJ2-7; no definite D call. The CDR3 runs 15 residues. The V gene's germline CDR1 is LNHDA and CDR2 SQIVND (reference sequence). V was clipped by 5 bases and J by 0 bases, with 14 bases between them.

This clonotype has ten or more counts. The J gene is TRBJ2-3, the V gene TRBV5-6; possibly TRBD1 or TRBD2 for D (5 bases each). The CDR3 spans 12 residues. Germline CDR1 reads SGHDT; CDR2 reads YYEEEE. The V gene lost 7 bases and the J gene lost 5 bases, with 11 bases spanning the gap. Written as DNA, the CDR3 is TGTGCCAGCTTAGAGAGGGGAGATACGCAGTATTTT. Translation: CASLERGDTQYF.

This rearrangement joins TRBV12-3 or TRBV12-4 to TRBJ1-1, with a possible D match to TRBD1 (6 bases). CDR3 length: 16 residues. V was clipped by 7 bases and J by 4 bases, with 22 bases between them. CDR3 region: CASKPRLGGRSTEAFF. The DNA for the CDR3 is TGTGCCAGCAAACCTCGTCTAGGGGGTCGGAGCACTGAAGCTTTCTTT.

The rearrangement uses TRBV19 and TRBJ1-4; TRBD1 matches at 7 bases. This CDR3 contains 16 residues. The germline gives CDR1 LNHDA, CDR2 SQIVND (reference sequence). V trimming: 3 bases; J trimming: 0 bases; junction bases outside the gene matches: 4. This chain's CDR3 is CASSMAGGPTNEKLFF. CDR3 coding DNA: TGTGCCAGTAGTATGGCAGGGGGGCCAACTAATGAAAAACTGTTTTTT. The full variable domain, completed using reference TRBV19 and TRBJ1-4, is DGGITQSPKYLFRKEGQNVTLSCEQNLNHDAMYWYRQDPGQGLRLIYYSQIVNDFQKGDIAEGYSVSREKKESFPLTVTSAQKNPTAFYLCASSMAGGPTNEKLFFGSGTQLSVL.

In its sample, this clonotype was seen many times. This rearrangement joins TRBV29-1 to TRBJ2-1, with 7 bases identical to TRBD1. The CDR3 extends over 12 amino acids. The ends lost 3 bases at V and 7 bases at J; junction bases unmatched: 3. CDR1 and CDR2 (germline): SQVTM, ANQGSEA. CDR3 region: CSVDKGANEQFF. CDR3 sequence (DNA): TGCAGCGTTGATAAGGGGGCTAATGAGCAGTTCTTC.

About this clonotype: This may come from a read error, since a much larger clone is one base off. This chain links TRBV10-2 with TRBJ2-1; 7 bases are a match to TRBD2. Germline CDR1 and CDR2: WSHSY and SAAADI. V was clipped by 9 bases and J by 11 bases; unmatched bases: 22. The CDR3 runs to 16 residues. For the CDR3, the DNA is TGCGCCAGTGAAGATCGGGGTGGACTAGTGACGGCTAAGCAGTTCTTC. This translates into CASEDRGGLVTAKQFF.

The chain couples TRBV7-9 to TRBJ1-2; D ambiguous. V lost 8 bases and J 5 bases, leaving 18 bases between the germline ends. Germline CDR1 SEHNR, CDR2 FQNEAQ (reference sequence). The CDR3 loop spans 14 amino acids. CDR3 amino acids: CASGRQADAYGYTF. The CDR3 DNA is TGTGCCAGCGGCAGGCAGGCCGATGCGTATGGCTACACCTTC.

At least ten counts were recorded for this clonotype. The J gene is TRBJ2-3, the V gene TRBV10-3, with D tentatively TRBD1 (6 bases). V gave up 3 bases and J gave up 0 bases, with 10 bases separating them. Germline-derived CDR1 and CDR2 are ENHRY and SYGVKD. The CDR3 consists of 15 residues. Here the CDR3 reads CAISDWTASTDTQYF. CDR3 bases: TGTGCCATCAGTGATTGGACAGCTAGCACAGATACGCAGTATTTT.

This clonotype was recorded many times. The rearrangement links TRBV4-2 to TRBJ2-7, with 9 bases matching TRBD1. CDR1 is LGHNA and CDR2 is YNFKEQ in the germline V gene. This CDR3 has 15 amino acids. The V gene end was trimmed by 5 bases and the J gene end by 7 bases; junction bases not matched to a gene: 12. In DNA, the CDR3 is TGTGCCAGCAGCAACGGACAGGGGATTTCTCGGGAGCAGTACTTC. This encodes CASSNGQGISREQYF.